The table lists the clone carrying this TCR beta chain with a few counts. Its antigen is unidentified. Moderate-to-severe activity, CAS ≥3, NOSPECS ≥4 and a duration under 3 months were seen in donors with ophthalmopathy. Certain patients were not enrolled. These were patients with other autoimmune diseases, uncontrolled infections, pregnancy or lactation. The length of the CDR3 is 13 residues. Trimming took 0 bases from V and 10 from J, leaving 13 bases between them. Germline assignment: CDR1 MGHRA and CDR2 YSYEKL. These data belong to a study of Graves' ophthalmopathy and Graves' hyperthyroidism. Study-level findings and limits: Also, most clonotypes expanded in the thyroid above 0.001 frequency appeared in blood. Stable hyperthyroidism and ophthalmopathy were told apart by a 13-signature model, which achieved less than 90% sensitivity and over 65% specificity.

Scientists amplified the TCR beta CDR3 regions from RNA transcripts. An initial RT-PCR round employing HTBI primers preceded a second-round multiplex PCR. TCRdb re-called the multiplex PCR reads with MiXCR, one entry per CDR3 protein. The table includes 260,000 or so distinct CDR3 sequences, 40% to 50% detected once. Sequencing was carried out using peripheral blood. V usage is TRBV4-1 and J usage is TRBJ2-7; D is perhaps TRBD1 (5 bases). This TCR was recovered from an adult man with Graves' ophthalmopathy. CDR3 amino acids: CASSQEGWGSQYF. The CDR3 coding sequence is TGCGCCAGCAGCCAAGAAGGGTGGGGCTCTCAGTACTTC.